The 7 T cell receptor beta chains reported below all come from one sample, sequenced in a study of blood T cell repertoires in COVID-19. TCRdb's table, derived via immunoSEQ multiplex PCR, lists solely in-frame clones and lacks some. The sample yields about 220,000 clones, approximately 85% seen once. The specimen was peripheral blood. The receptors stem from an older woman with acute or convalescent COVID-19.

As DNA, the CDR3 is TGTGCCAGCAGTTACTCGGTCCTAGCGGGGGGCGAGCAGTACTTC. Translating it yields CASSYSVLAGGEQYF. The genes are TRBV6-2 or TRBV6-3 and TRBJ2-7; 11 bases map to TRBD2. The CDR3 runs to 15 residues. Germline V gene sequence: CDR1 MNHEY, CDR2 SVGEGT. V gave up 0 bases and J gave up 6 bases; unmatched junction bases: 4.

The CDR3: CASKPGQGTDTQYF. The CDR3 bases are TGCGCCAGCAAACCGGGACAGGGAACAGATACGCAGTATTTT. The chain is built from TRBV10-1 and TRBJ2-3; 9 bases are shared with TRBD1. CDR3 length: 14 amino acids. Germline V gene sequence: CDR1 WNHNN, CDR2 SYGVQD (reference sequence). J lost 3 bases, V lost 7 bases, and 5 bases had no gene match.

This clone was found a few times. In the same sample, other DNA sequences code for this CDR3. CDR3 residues: CASSAGTGNTEAFF. The CDR3 DNA is TGCGCCAGCAGCGCAGGGACAGGGAACACTGAAGCTTTCTTT. This sequence joins TRBV5-1 and TRBJ1-1; 8 bases line up with TRBD1. CDR1 is SGHRS and CDR2 is YFSETQ in the germline V gene. This CDR3 comprises 14 residues. Germline trimming cut 4 bases from V and 1 base from J; bases unmatched to any gene: 3.

CDR3 coding DNA: TGCGCCAGCAGCCTCACACCCACAGCGGACTCCTACGAGCAGTACTTC. Translated: CASSLTPTADSYEQYF. The genes are TRBV5-1 and TRBJ2-7, with D perhaps TRBD2 (5 bases). The CDR3 has 16 amino acids. The V end lost 4 bases, the J end lost 0 bases, and 17 bases lay between the germline ends. Germline V CDR1 and CDR2: SGHRS, YFSETQ. The whole variable domain, filled in from reference TRBV5-1 and TRBJ2-7, reads KAGVTQTPRYLIKTRGQQVTLSCSPISGHRSVSWYQQTPGQGLQFLFEYFSETQRNKGNFPGRFSGRQFSNSRSEMNVSTLELGDSALYLCASSLTPTADSYEQYFGPGTRLTVT.

The genes are TRBV7-2 and TRBJ1-5, with unresolved D. V was pared by 6 bases and J by 8 bases, with 14 bases between. The CDR3 is 13 residues long. Per the germline V gene, CDR1 is SGHTA and CDR2 is FQGNSA. This CDR3 is CASRGAYHEPQHF. As DNA, the CDR3 is TGTGCCAGCAGGGGAGCATATCACGAGCCCCAGCATTTT.

This chain connects TRBV7-9 to TRBJ2-5; 10 bases are a match to TRBD2. Trimming at V came to 3 bases and at J to 3 bases, leaving 4 bases not matched to a gene. The CDR3 totals 15 residues. Looked up from germline, CDR1 is SEHNR and CDR2 is FQNEAQ (reference sequence). The CDR3 DNA is TGTGCCAGCAGCTTTCTCCTAGCGGGGGAAGAGACCCAGTACTTC. Residues: CASSFLLAGEETQYF.

The chain employs TRBV27 and TRBJ2-1, with TRBD1 matching 8 bases. Germline V CDR1 and CDR2: MNHEY, SMNVEV (reference sequence). V dropped 6 bases and J dropped 2; count of bases not matched to a gene: 9. The CDR3 covers 16 residues. This chain's CDR3 is CASSFPDRGAYNEQFF. In nucleotides, the CDR3 is TGTGCCAGCAGCTTTCCCGACAGGGGAGCCTACAATGAGCAGTTCTTC.